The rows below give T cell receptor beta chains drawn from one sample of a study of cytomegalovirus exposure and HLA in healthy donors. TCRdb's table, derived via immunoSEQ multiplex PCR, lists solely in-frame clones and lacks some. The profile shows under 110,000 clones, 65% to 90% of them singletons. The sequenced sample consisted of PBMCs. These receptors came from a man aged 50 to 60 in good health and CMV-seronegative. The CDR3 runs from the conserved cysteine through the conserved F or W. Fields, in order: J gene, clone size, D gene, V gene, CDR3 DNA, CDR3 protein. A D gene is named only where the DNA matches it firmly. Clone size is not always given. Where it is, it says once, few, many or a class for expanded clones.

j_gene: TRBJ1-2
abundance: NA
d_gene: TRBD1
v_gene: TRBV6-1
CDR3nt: TGTGCCAGCAGACTCCACAGGGGGAGTAACTATGGCTACACCTTC
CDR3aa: CASRLHRGSNYGYTF

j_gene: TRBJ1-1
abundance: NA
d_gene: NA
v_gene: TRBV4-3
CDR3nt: TGCGCCAGCAGCCACCGGGACACTGAAGCTTTCTTT
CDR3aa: CASSHRDTEAFF

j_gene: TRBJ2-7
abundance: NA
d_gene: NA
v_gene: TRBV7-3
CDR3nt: TGTGCCAGCAGCCCGACGGGAAGCACTGAGCAGTACTTC
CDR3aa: CASSPTGSTEQYF

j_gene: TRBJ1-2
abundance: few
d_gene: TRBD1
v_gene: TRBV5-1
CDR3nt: TGCGCCAGCAGCCGGACCCGGGACAGTAACTATGGCTACACCTTC
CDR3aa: CASSRTRDSNYGYTF

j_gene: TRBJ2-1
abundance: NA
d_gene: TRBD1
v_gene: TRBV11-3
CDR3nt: TGTGCCAGCAGCCTAGGACAGGGGCAAGAAAATGAGCAGTTCTTC
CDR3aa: CASSLGQGQENEQFF

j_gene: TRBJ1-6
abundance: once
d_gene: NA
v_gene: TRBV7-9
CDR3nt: TGTGCCAGCAGCCCCGGCAAGAGGAATTCACCCCTCCACTTT
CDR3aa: CASSPGKRNSPLHF

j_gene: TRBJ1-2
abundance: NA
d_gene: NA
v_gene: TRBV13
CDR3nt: TGTGCCAGCAGCTCGCACAGAGACTATGGCTACACCTTC
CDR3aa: CASSSHRDYGYTF

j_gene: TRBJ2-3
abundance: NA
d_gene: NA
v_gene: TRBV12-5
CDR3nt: TGTGCTAGTGGCCCCCTTCCGGATACGCAGTATTTT
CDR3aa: CASGPLPDTQYF

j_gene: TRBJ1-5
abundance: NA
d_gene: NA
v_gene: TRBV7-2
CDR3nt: TGTGCCAGCAGCCTCGATCAGCCCCAGCATTTT
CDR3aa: CASSLDQPQHF

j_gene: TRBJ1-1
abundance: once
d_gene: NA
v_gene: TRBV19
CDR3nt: TGTGCCAGCCTGGACACCATTGACACTGAAGCTTTCTTT
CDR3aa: CASLDTIDTEAFF